Listed below are T cell receptor beta chains from one sample, sequenced in a study of cytomegalovirus exposure and HLA in healthy donors. The protocol was immunoSEQ multiplex PCR, while the TCRdb copy is restricted to in-frame clones and leaves out a portion. The table includes approximately 20,000 clones, 95% to 97% detected once. The sample taken for sequencing was PBMCs. All receptors come from a man aged 30 to 45 in good health and CMV-seropositive. Each CDR3 is given with its conserved first and last residue.

j_gene,v_gene,CDR3aa
TRBJ2-5,TRBV5-6,CASTGTLQETQYF
TRBJ1-4,TRBV5-1,CASSLRGYQEEKLFF
TRBJ1-2,TRBV9,CASSPQGDRQGYGYTF
TRBJ1-5,TRBV19,CASSREGIRNQPQHF
TRBJ2-2,TRBV7-6,CASSLVAAANTGELFF
TRBJ1-1,TRBV5-1,CASSLPENTEAFF
TRBJ1-5,TRBV11-2,CASSRTGSNQPQHF
TRBJ2-7,TRBV11-2,CASSPLSRDPYEQYF
TRBJ1-5,TRBV7-8,CASSLARTGRNQPQHF
TRBJ2-7,TRBV5-1,CASSLRDSTYEQYF
TRBJ2-7,TRBV14,CASSQGLAGGLYEQYF
TRBJ1-3,TRBV7-9,CASSQDSRIGNTIYF
TRBJ1-2,TRBV19,CASSTRGAHGYTF
TRBJ1-4,TRBV29-1,CSVYDRGPDEKLFF
TRBJ2-7,TRBV5-4,CASSFDRQRGTYEQYF
TRBJ2-7,TRBV5-4,CASSSLAGGLGEQYF
TRBJ2-1,TRBV6-1,CASSERRNQQFF
TRBJ2-7,TRBV5-1,CASSAQVPAAYEQYF
TRBJ1-4,TRBV18,CASSPQGAQIEKLFF
TRBJ1-2,TRBV5-1,CASSLKEGSGNGYTF
TRBJ2-2,TRBV4-3,CASSQVRSAGGELFF
.,TRBV29-1,CSAANGGSRSYEQYF
TRBJ1-1,TRBV5-4,CASSLPTGQNTEAFF
TRBJ1-2,TRBV5-1,CASSLATGGYGYTF
TRBJ2-2,TRBV28,CASSSSTSALTGELFF
TRBJ1-2,TRBV10-3,CAISGQTYGYTF
TRBJ1-5,TRBV30,CAWSVGQGVRQPQHF
TRBJ2-3,TRBV5-4,CASSRRGPSTDTQYF
TRBJ2-7,TRBV6-5,CASSLSLGTAEQYF
TRBJ2-7,TRBV7-8,CASSSDEGRVNEQYF
TRBJ2-1,TRBV6-1,CASSVGTTYNEQFF
TRBJ2-7,TRBV15,CATSRGGTSYEQYF
TRBJ2-3,TRBV6-1,CASSEWPSGVTSTDTQYF
TRBJ2-5,TRBV7-2,CASSLVPKETQYF